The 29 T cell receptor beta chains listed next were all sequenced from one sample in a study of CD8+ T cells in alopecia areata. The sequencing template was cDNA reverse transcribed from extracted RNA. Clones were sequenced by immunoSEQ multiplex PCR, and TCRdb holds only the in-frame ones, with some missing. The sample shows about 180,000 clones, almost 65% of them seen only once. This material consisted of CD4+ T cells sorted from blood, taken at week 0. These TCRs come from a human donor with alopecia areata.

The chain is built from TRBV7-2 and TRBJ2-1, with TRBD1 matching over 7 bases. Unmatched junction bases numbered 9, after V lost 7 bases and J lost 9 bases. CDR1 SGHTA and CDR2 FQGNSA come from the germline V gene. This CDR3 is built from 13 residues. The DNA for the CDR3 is TGTGCCAGCATGTTTACAGGGGAAGTTGAGCAGTTCTTC. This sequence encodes CASMFTGEVEQFF. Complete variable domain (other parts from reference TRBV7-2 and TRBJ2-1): GAGVSQSPSNKVTEKGKDVELRCDPISGHTALYWYRQSLGQGLEFLIYFQGNSAPDKSGLPSDRFSAERTGGSVSTLTIQRTQQEDSAVYLCASMFTGEVEQFFGPGTRLTVL.

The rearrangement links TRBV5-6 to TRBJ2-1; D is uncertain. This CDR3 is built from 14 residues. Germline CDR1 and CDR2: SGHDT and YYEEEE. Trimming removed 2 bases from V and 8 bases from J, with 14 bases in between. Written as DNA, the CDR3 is TGTGCCAGCAGCTTTGGGCTTATCCAGGATGAGCAGTTCTTC. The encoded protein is CASSFGLIQDEQFF.

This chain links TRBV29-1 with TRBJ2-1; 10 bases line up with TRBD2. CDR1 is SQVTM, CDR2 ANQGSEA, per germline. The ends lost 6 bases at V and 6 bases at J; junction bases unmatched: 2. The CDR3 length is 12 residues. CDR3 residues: CSVSSGGNEQFF. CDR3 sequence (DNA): TGCAGCGTCTCTAGCGGGGGCAATGAGCAGTTCTTC.

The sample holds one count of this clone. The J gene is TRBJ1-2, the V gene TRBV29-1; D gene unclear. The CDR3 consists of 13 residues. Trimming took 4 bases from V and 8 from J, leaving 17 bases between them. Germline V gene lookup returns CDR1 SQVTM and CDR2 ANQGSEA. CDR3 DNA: TGCAGCGTTGGAGGGCCTCATAAGGAGGGCTACACCTTC. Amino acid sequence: CSVGGPHKEGYTF.

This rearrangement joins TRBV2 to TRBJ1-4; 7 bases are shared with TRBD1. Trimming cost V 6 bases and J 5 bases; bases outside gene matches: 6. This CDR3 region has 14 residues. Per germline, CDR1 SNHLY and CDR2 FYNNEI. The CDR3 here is CASRWDRKNEKLFF. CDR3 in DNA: TGTGCCAGCAGATGGGACAGAAAGAATGAAAAACTGTTTTTT.

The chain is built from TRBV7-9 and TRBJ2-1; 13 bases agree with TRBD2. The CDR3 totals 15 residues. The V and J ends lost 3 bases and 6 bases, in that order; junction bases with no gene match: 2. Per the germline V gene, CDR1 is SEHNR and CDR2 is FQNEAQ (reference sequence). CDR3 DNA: TGTGCCAGCAGCTTGGGACTAGCGGGGACCAATGAGCAGTTCTTC. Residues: CASSLGLAGTNEQFF.

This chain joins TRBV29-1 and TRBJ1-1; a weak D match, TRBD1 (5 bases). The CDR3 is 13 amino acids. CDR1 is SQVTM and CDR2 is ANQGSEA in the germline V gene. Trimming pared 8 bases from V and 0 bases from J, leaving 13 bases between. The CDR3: CSTGLKLNTEAFF. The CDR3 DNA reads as TGCAGCACAGGACTGAAACTGAACACTGAAGCTTTCTTT.

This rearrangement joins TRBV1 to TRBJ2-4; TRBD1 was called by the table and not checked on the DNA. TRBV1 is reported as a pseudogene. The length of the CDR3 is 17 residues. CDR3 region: CTSSQQTGDLAKNIQYF. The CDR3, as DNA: TGCACCAGCAGCCAGCAGACAGGGGATTTAGCCAAAAACATTCAGTACTTC.

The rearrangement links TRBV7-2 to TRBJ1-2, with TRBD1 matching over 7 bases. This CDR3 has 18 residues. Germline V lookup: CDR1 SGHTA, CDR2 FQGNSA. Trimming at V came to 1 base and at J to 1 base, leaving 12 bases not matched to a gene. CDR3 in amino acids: CASSLVGGQSRLNYGYTF. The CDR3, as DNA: TGTGCCAGCAGCTTAGTGGGGGGACAGTCCCGACTTAACTATGGCTACACCTTC. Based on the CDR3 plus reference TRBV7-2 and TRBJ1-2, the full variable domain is GAGVSQSPSNKVTEKGKDVELRCDPISGHTALYWYRQSLGQGLEFLIYFQGNSAPDKSGLPSDRFSAERTGGSVSTLTIQRTQQEDSAVYLCASSLVGGQSRLNYGYTFGSGTRLTVV.

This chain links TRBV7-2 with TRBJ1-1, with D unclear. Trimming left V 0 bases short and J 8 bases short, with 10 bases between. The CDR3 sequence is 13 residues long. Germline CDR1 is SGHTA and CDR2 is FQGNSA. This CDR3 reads CASSLARRREAFF. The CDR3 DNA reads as TGTGCCAGCAGCTTAGCGCGTCGCAGGGAAGCTTTCTTT.

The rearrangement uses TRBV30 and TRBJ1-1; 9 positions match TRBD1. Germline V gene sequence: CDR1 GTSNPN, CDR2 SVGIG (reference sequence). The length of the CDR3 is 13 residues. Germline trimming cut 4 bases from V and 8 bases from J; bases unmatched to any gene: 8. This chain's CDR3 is CAWNRFTGGEAFF. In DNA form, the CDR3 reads TGTGCCTGGAATCGCTTTACAGGGGGCGAAGCTTTCTTT.

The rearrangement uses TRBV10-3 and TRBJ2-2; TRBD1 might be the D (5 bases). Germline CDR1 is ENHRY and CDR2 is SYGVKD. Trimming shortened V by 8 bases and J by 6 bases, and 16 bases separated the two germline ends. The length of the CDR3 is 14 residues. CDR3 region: CAIGRQSESGELFF. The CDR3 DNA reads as TGTGCCATCGGAAGACAGTCCGAGTCCGGGGAGCTGTTTTTT.

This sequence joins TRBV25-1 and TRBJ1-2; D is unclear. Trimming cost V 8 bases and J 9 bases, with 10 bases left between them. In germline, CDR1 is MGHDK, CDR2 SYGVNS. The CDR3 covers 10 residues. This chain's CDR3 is CASPHFCYTF. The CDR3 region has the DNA TGTGCCAGCCCCCATTTTTGCTACACCTTC.

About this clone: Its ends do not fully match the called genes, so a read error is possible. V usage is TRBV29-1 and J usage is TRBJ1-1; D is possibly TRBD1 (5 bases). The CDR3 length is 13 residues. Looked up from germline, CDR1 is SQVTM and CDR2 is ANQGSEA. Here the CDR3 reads CSVVGRASPETFF. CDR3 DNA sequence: TGCAGCGTTGTGGGCAGGGCATCCCCTGAAACTTTCTTT. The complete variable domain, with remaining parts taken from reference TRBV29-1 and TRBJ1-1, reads SAVISQKPSRDICQRGTSLTIQCQVDSQVTMMFWYRQQPGQSLTLIATANQGSEATYESGFVIDKFPISRPNLTFSTLTVSNMSPEDSSIYLCSVVGRASPETFFGQGTRLTVV.

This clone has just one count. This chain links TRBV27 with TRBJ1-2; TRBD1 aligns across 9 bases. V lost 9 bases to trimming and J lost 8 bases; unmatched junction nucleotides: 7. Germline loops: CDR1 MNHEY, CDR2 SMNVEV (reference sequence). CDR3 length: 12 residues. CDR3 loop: CASRDRVGGYTF. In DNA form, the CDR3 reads TGTGCCAGTAGGGACAGGGTAGGCGGCTACACCTTC.

CDR3 region: CAWRIPGIANYGYTF. The CDR3 nucleotides read TGTGCCTGGAGGATTCCGGGGATAGCTAACTATGGCTACACCTTC. The genes are TRBV30 and TRBJ1-2; D remains unclear. With 3 bases removed from V and 0 bases from J, the gap between germline ends came to 14 bases. Germline values: CDR1 GTSNPN, CDR2 SVGIG (reference sequence). The CDR3 loop spans 15 amino acids.

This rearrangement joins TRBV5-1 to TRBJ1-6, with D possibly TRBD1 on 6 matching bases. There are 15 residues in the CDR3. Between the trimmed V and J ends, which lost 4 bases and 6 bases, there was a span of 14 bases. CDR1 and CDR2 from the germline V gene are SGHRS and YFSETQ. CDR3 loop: CASSPTTGTNSPLHF. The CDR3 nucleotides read TGCGCCAGCAGCCCAACGACAGGAACTAATTCACCCCTCCACTTT.

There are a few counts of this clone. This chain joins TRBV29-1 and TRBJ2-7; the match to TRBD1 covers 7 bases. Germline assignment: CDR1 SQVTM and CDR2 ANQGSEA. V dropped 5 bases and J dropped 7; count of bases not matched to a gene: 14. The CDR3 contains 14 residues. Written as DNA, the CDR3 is TGCAGCGTTCTCCCCGCGGGTCTCAGGGGGGAGCAGTACTTC. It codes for CSVLPAGLRGEQYF.

The CDR3 sequence: CASSLRRDSNTEAFF. CDR3 nucleotide sequence: TGTGCCAGCAGTTTACGCAGGGACTCGAACACTGAAGCTTTCTTT. The genes are TRBV27 and TRBJ1-1, with TRBD1 as a possible D gene (5 bases). V lost 2 bases and J lost 1, with 11 bases in between. The CDR3 loop spans 15 amino acids. Per the germline V gene, CDR1 is MNHEY and CDR2 is SMNVEV (reference sequence).

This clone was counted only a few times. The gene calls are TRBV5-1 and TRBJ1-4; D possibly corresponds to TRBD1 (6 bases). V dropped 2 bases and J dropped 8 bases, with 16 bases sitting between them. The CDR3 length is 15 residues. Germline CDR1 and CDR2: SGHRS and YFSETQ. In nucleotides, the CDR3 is TGCGCCAGCAGCTTCCACAGGGAGTGGTTCGAAAAACTGTTTTTT. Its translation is CASSFHREWFEKLFF.

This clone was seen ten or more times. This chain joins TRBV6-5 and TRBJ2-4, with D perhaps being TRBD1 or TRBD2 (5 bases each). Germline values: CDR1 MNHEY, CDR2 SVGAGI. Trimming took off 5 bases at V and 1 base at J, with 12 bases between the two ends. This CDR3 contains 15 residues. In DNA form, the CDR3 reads TGTGCCAGCAGTCCAAGAGGGGCGGCCAAAAACATTCAGTACTTC. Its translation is CASSPRGAAKNIQYF.

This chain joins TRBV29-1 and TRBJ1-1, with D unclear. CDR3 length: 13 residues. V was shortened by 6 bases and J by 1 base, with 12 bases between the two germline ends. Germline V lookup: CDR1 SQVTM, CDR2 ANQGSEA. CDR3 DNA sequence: TGCAGCGTAATAGGTTCTACGAACACTGAAGCTTTCTTT. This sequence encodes CSVIGSTNTEAFF.

CDR3 nucleotides: TGTGCCAGCAGCTTAGTATCGGGGAGGGGGATCACAGATACGCAGTATTTT. Its translation: CASSLVSGRGITDTQYF. The V gene is TRBV7-2, the J gene TRBJ2-3, with D maybe TRBD2 (7 bases). The CDR3 runs 17 residues. Trimming removed 1 base from V and 2 bases from J, with 16 bases in between. Germline CDR1 SGHTA, CDR2 FQGNSA. Together with reference TRBV7-2 and TRBJ2-3, the CDR3 gives the full variable domain: GAGVSQSPSNKVTEKGKDVELRCDPISGHTALYWYRQSLGQGLEFLIYFQGNSAPDKSGLPSDRFSAERTGGSVSTLTIQRTQQEDSAVYLCASSLVSGRGITDTQYFGPGTRLTVL.

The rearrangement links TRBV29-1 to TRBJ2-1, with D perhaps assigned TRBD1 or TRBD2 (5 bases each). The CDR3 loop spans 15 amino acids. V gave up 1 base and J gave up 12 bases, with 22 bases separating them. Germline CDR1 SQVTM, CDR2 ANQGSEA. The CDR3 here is CSVEGNAGSLMRQFF. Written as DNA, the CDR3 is TGCAGCGTTGAAGGAAACGCAGGGAGTTTAATGAGGCAGTTCTTC.

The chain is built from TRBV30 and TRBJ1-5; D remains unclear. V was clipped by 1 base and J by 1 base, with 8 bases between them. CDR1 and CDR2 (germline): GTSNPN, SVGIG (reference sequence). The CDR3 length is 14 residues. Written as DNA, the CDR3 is TGTGCCTGGAGTGGCTCCGCCAGCAATCAGCCCCAGCATTTT. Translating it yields CAWSGSASNQPQHF.

In DNA, the CDR3 is TGCGCCAGCAGCCGCGAGGGCTCCGGGGGGAACAATGAGCAGTTCTTC. Protein product: CASSREGSGGNNEQFF. The chain employs TRBV5-1 and TRBJ2-1, with 7 bases aligning to TRBD2. This CDR3 spans 16 amino acids. Germline lookup yields CDR1 SGHRS and CDR2 YFSETQ. Trimming at V came to 4 bases and at J to 5 bases, leaving 12 bases not matched to a gene.

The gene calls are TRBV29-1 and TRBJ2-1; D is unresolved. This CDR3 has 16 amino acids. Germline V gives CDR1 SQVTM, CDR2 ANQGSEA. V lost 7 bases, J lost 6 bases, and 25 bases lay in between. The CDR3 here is CSALHSGPYVTNEQFF. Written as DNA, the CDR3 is TGCAGCGCCCTACATTCCGGGCCGTACGTTACCAATGAGCAGTTCTTC.

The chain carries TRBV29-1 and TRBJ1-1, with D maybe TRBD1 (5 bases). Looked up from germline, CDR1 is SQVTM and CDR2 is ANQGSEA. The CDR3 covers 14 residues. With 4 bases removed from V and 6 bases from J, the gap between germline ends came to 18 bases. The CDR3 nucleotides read TGCAGCGTTGCGGGGCGGCCATTGTACTCTGAAGCTTTCTTT. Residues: CSVAGRPLYSEAFF.

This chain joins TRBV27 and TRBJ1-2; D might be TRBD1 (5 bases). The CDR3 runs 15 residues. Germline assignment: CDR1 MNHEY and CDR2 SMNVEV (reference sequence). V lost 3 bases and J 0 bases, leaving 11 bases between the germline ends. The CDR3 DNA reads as TGTGCCAGCAGTTTTATGGGGGGTACTAACTATGGCTACACCTTC. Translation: CASSFMGGTNYGYTF.